The 10 T cell receptor beta chains presented below share a single source sample, sequenced in a study of blood T cell repertoires in COVID-19. The protocol was immunoSEQ multiplex PCR, while the TCRdb copy is restricted to in-frame clones and leaves out a portion. This table has approximately 100,000 clones, over 75% appearing once. The sequencing sample was made of peripheral blood. The receptors here all came from a human donor in a cohort sampled during active COVID-19.

The chain carries TRBV19 and TRBJ1-1; 9 positions agree with TRBD1. This CDR3 spans 16 amino acids. V shed 1 base and J 2 bases; nucleotides not matched to a gene: 5. Germline-derived CDR1 and CDR2 are LNHDA and SQIVND (reference sequence). The CDR3 here is CASSIGDRVRNTEAFF. The CDR3 DNA sequence: TGTGCCAGTAGTATAGGGGACAGGGTTCGTAACACTGAAGCTTTCTTT.

The chain combines TRBV7-8 with TRBJ1-6, with D tentatively TRBD1 (5 bases). Germline lookup yields CDR1 SGHVS and CDR2 FQNEAQ. The CDR3 totals 14 residues. The germline V and J ends were trimmed by 5 bases and 0 bases, with 5 bases remaining between them. In DNA, the CDR3 is TGTGCCAGCAGCGACAGCTCCTATAATTCACCCCTCCACTTT. Translation gives CASSDSSYNSPLHF. Full variable domain (remainder filled in from reference TRBV7-8 and TRBJ1-6): GAGVSQSPRYKVAKRGQDVALRCDPISGHVSLFWYQQALGQGPEFLTYFQNEAQLDKSGLPSDRFFAERPEGSVSTLKIQRTQQEDSAVYLCASSDSSYNSPLHFGNGTRLTVT.

As regards this clone: Other DNA sequences within the sample encode an identical CDR3. This chain links TRBV3-1 (or the pseudogene TRBV3-2) with TRBJ2-7; D perhaps matches TRBD2 (5 bases). Germline lookup yields CDR1 LGHDT and CDR2 YNNKEL (reference sequence). The CDR3 spans 13 residues. V was pared by 6 bases and J by 4 bases, with 13 bases between. CDR3 in DNA: TGTGCCAGCAGTCAGCGGTCTTCTTACGAGCAGTACTTC. It codes for CASSQRSSYEQYF.

In its sample, this clone was seen once. The chain combines TRBV7-9 with TRBJ2-5, with D unclear. V was shortened by 1 base and J by 7 bases, with 7 bases between the two germline ends. There are 12 residues in the CDR3. CDR1 and CDR2 from the germline V gene are SEHNR and FQNEAQ (reference sequence). Here the CDR3 DNA reads TGTGCCAGCAGCTTAGGTGCGGCGACCCAGTACTTC. Translation: CASSLGAATQYF.

The chain uses TRBV6-5 and TRBJ2-1; 10 bases are shared with TRBD2. The ends lost 8 bases at V and 9 bases at J; junction bases unmatched: 10. Germline values: CDR1 MNHEY, CDR2 SVGAGI. This CDR3 is built from 14 residues. The chain's CDR3 is CASGGASGSREQFF. In DNA, the CDR3 is TGTGCCAGCGGGGGGGCTAGCGGGAGCCGTGAGCAGTTCTTC.

This sequence joins TRBV11-2 and TRBJ1-2; D may be TRBD1 (6 bases). The V and J ends lost 3 bases and 6 bases respectively, with 17 bases between them. The CDR3 covers 15 residues. Germline CDR1 is SGHAT and CDR2 is FQNNGV. The CDR3 DNA follows: TGTGCCAGCAGCTTGGATGGACAGTCCTACGATGGCTACACCTTC. Translation gives CASSLDGQSYDGYTF.

Comment on this clone: This sample includes further DNA sequences coding for the same CDR3. The chain couples TRBV9 to TRBJ2-3, with D unclear. V dropped 0 bases and J dropped 0 bases, with 8 bases sitting between them. Germline V lookup: CDR1 SGDLS, CDR2 YYNGEE. The CDR3 is made up of 15 amino acids. The CDR3 protein is CASSVGRGSTDTQYF. The CDR3 DNA reads TGTGCCAGCAGCGTAGGTCGCGGCAGCACAGATACGCAGTATTTT.

The chain has TRBV19 and TRBJ1-2; D is unresolved. From germline, CDR1 is LNHDA and CDR2 SQIVND (reference sequence). The CDR3 consists of 13 residues. Trimming pared 0 bases from V and 8 bases from J, leaving 10 bases between. The CDR3 sequence is CASSIDGLRGYTF. The CDR3 bases are TGTGCCAGTAGTATAGACGGGTTGCGGGGCTACACCTTC. Based on the CDR3 plus reference TRBV19 and TRBJ1-2, the full variable domain is DGGITQSPKYLFRKEGQNVTLSCEQNLNHDAMYWYRQDPGQGLRLIYYSQIVNDFQKGDIAEGYSVSREKKESFPLTVTSAQKNPTAFYLCASSIDGLRGYTFGSGTRLTVV.

The J gene is TRBJ1-1, the V gene TRBV5-1, with 8 bases lining up with TRBD1. After removal of 0 bases from V and 1 base from J, the junction contained 2 bases not matched to a gene. Germline loops: CDR1 SGHRS, CDR2 YFSETQ. The CDR3 is 15 residues long. The CDR3 reads CASSLDRGTNTEAFF. For the CDR3, the DNA is TGCGCCAGCAGCTTGGACAGGGGGACGAACACTGAAGCTTTCTTT.

CDR3 in amino acids: CASSSSTWGDRVYNEQFF. DNA for the CDR3: TGTGCCAGCAGTTCTAGTACTTGGGGGGACAGGGTCTACAATGAGCAGTTCTTC. The rearrangement joins TRBV6-2 or TRBV6-3 to TRBJ2-1; 9 bases match TRBD1. This CDR3 has 18 amino acids. J lost 3 bases, V lost 4 bases, and 13 bases had no gene match. The germline V gene has CDR1 MNHEY and CDR2 SVGEGT.